The 17 T cell receptor beta chains below all came from one sample that was sequenced in a study of early T cells in non-severe SARS-CoV-2 infection. MiXCR, applied by TCRdb to the 5' RACE reads, yields one record per CDR3 protein. The sample has around 81,000 distinct CDR3 sequences; 13% to 15% are singletons. Sequencing input: whole blood. Receptors were obtained from an adult who was a healthcare worker with PCR-confirmed SARS-CoV-2 infection or an uninfected control (not recorded which).

This clonotype was found many times. The rearrangement joins TRBV5-1 to TRBJ2-1; perhaps TRBD2 as D (6 bases). The CDR3 is 15 amino acids. Trimming removed 0 bases from V and 4 bases from J, with 11 bases in between. Germline loops: CDR1 SGHRS, CDR2 YFSETQ. The CDR3 nucleotides read TGCGCCAGCAGCTTGGAGGGACTGGTATACAATGAGCAGTTCTTC. It is translated as CASSLEGLVYNEQFF.

There are a few counts of this clonotype. V is TRBV14 and J is TRBJ2-4, with TRBD1 matching 8 bases. The germline CDR1 and CDR2 sequences are SGHDN and FVKESK. This CDR3 is 14 amino acids long. V dropped 5 bases and J dropped 6; count of bases not matched to a gene: 6. The CDR3 DNA reads TGTGCCAGCAGCAAAGGACAGGGTTTAAACATTCAGTACTTC. Translating gives CASSKGQGLNIQYF.

This chain connects TRBV7-2 to TRBJ2-7, with D possibly being TRBD1 (5 bases). V was pared by 7 bases and J by 5 bases, with 21 bases between. Germline assignment: CDR1 SGHTA and CDR2 FQGNSA. CDR3 length: 15 amino acids. The CDR3 nucleotides are TGTGCCAGCATCCCTCAGGGCGGTGAAGCACACGAGCAGTACTTC. Translated: CASIPQGGEAHEQYF.

This clonotype was counted only a few times. This rearrangement joins TRBV6-1 to TRBJ1-6, with no clear D. With 9 bases removed from V and 2 bases from J, the gap between germline ends came to 14 bases. This CDR3 has 15 residues. Germline assignment: CDR1 MNHNS and CDR2 SASEGT. The CDR3 protein is CASSTGEPYNSPLHF. The CDR3 DNA reads TGTGCCAGTTCTACCGGGGAACCCTATAATTCACCCCTCCACTTT.

This clonotype was detected a few times. This chain connects TRBV5-6 to TRBJ2-3, with TRBD2 as a possible D gene (6 bases). Germline lookup yields CDR1 SGHDT and CDR2 YYEEEE. The V end lost 2 bases, the J end lost 6 bases, and 16 bases lay between the germline ends. CDR3 length: 15 amino acids. This CDR3 is CASSFSSVGGDTQYF. CDR3 DNA sequence: TGTGCCAGCAGCTTCTCTAGCGTTGGGGGGGATACGCAGTATTTT.

This clonotype has only a few counts. The V call is TRBV7-6, the J call TRBJ1-1; the D is unclear. V was pared by 3 bases and J by 3 bases, with 8 bases between. This CDR3 has 13 amino acids. The germline V gene encodes CDR1 SGHVS and CDR2 FNYEAQ. The CDR3 here is CASSFGEYTEAFF. The CDR3 region has the DNA TGTGCCAGCAGCTTCGGGGAGTACACTGAAGCTTTCTTT.

V and J are TRBV2 and TRBJ2-2; D ambiguous. The CDR3 is 14 residues long. Trimming removed 3 bases at V and 3 bases at J, with 8 bases between. Germline CDR1 reads SNHLY; CDR2 reads FYNNEI. CDR3 residues: CASSDLGYTGELFF. DNA of the CDR3: TGTGCCAGCAGTGATTTGGGTTACACCGGGGAGCTGTTTTTT.

The gene calls are TRBV12-3 or TRBV12-4 and TRBJ2-3, with a weak D call TRBD1 (7 bases). The ends were cut back, 0 bases at V and 2 bases at J, with 12 bases in the middle. The CDR3 runs 16 residues. The CDR3 nucleotides read TGTGCCAGCAGTTTAGCGGAGGGGGCCACCACAGATACGCAGTATTTT. This translates into CASSLAEGATTDTQYF.

In this sample, this clonotype turned up a few times. The CDR3 sequence: CASRPHTDTQYF. The CDR3 nucleotides are TGTGCCAGCAGGCCTCACACAGATACGCAGTATTTT. V and J are TRBV7-2 and TRBJ2-3; D is ambiguous. Trimming left V 6 bases short and J 2 bases short, with 6 bases between. Germline V gives CDR1 SGHTA, CDR2 FQGNSA. This CDR3 contains 12 residues.

The chain has TRBV3-1 and TRBJ2-3; TRBD2 agrees at 8 bases. Unmatched junction bases numbered 2, after V lost 0 bases and J lost 0 bases. The CDR3 contains 16 residues. Looked up from germline, CDR1 is LGHDT and CDR2 is YNNKEL (reference sequence). The CDR3 loop is CASSQELAGSTDTQYF. CDR3 nucleotide sequence: TGTGCCAGCAGCCAAGAATTAGCGGGGAGCACAGATACGCAGTATTTT.

V is TRBV2 and J is TRBJ1-5, with TRBD1 as a possible D gene (5 bases). This CDR3 has 14 residues. Germline V gene data show CDR1 as SNHLY and CDR2 as FYNNEI. Trimming pared 7 bases from V and 0 bases from J, leaving 10 bases between. DNA for the CDR3: TGTGCCAGCACGGACACAGATAGCAATCAGCCCCAGCATTTT. Amino acid sequence: CASTDTDSNQPQHF.

The sample holds many counts of this clonotype. The V call is TRBV7-9, the J call TRBJ1-1, with D uncertain. V gave up 1 base and J gave up 0 bases, with 6 bases separating them. This CDR3 region has 14 residues. Germline assignment: CDR1 SEHNR and CDR2 FQNEAQ (reference sequence). For the CDR3, the DNA is TGTGCCAGCAGCTTAGGACTGCTGAACACTGAAGCTTTCTTT. Translating gives CASSLGLLNTEAFF.

CDR3 in DNA: TGTGCCAGCAGACCCGGACAGGGGGCCTACAATGAGCAGTTCTTC. It codes for CASRPGQGAYNEQFF. The chain has TRBV12-3 or TRBV12-4 and TRBJ2-1; TRBD1 agrees at 10 bases. This CDR3 has 15 residues. V was pared by 6 bases and J by 2 bases, with 4 bases of the junction left unmatched.

The chain is built from TRBV7-2 and TRBJ1-2; D uncertain. V lost 5 bases, J lost 4 bases, and 17 bases lay in between. The CDR3 is 15 residues long. Germline CDR1 is SGHTA and CDR2 is FQGNSA. CDR3 bases: TGTGCCAGCAGCAAACAAATCCGGACGGCCTATGGCTACACCTTC. This translates into CASSKQIRTAYGYTF.

The gene calls are TRBV7-2 and TRBJ2-7; no firm D call. The CDR3 length is 13 residues. Germline CDR1 and CDR2: SGHTA and FQGNSA. Trimming removed 8 bases from V and 4 bases from J, with 15 bases in between. For the CDR3, the DNA is TGTGCCAGCGGCGGACCGAATCTATACGAGCAGTACTTC. This encodes CASGGPNLYEQYF.

This clonotype was seen more than once but under ten times. The J gene is TRBJ2-1, the V gene TRBV5-6; D possibly corresponds to TRBD2 (5 bases). The length of the CDR3 is 16 residues. The ends were cut back, 2 bases at V and 0 bases at J, with 12 bases in the middle. Germline assignment: CDR1 SGHDT and CDR2 YYEEEE. CDR3 nucleotide sequence: TGTGCCAGCAGCTTCGAGGGCCAGAGCTCCTACAATGAGCAGTTCTTC. Encoded protein: CASSFEGQSSYNEQFF.

The gene calls are TRBV9 and TRBJ2-5, with D perhaps assigned TRBD1 or TRBD2 (5 bases each). V was trimmed by 6 bases and J by 4 bases, leaving 19 bases between them. CDR1 and CDR2 from the germline V gene are SGDLS and YYNGEE. The CDR3 loop spans 15 amino acids. The CDR3 nucleotides are TGTGCCAGCACCAGGGCTGGGCTAGCAGGAGAGACCCAGTACTTC. The encoded protein is CASTRAGLAGETQYF.